Sequencing of this TCR beta chain was carried out in a study of T cell repertoires and HLA-DP antigens. Study-level background: Pre-culture CD4+ samples used roughly 1,100 ng DNA versus 200 to 250 ng for CD137+CD4+ sorts. Study-wide points: Clones undetected before culture averaged approximately 34% against one allele and around 50% against the other.

The PCR primers covered 54 TRBV and 13 TRBJ segments. For pre-culture CD4+ samples, the target was 200,000 to 250,000 T cell genomes. Clones were sequenced by immunoSEQ multiplex PCR, and TCRdb holds only the in-frame ones, with some missing. The table lists about 110,000 clones, 90% to 95% of them singletons. Germline-derived CDR1 and CDR2 are SGHRS and YFSETQ. V lost 4 bases, J lost 1 base, and 8 bases lay in between. This CDR3 has 13 residues. This clone has only one observation. The antigen is unknown. This chain joins TRBV5-1 and TRBJ2-5; a weak D match, TRBD2 (6 bases). The clonotype was recovered from a woman in her late teens or twenties in good health and CMV-seronegative. The sequencing input was CD4+ T cells from PBMCs. The CDR3 coding sequence is TGCGCCAGCAGCGGGGGACTCCAAGAGACCCAGTACTTC. It is translated as CASSGGLQETQYF.